This TCR beta chain was profiled in a study of T cells in Graves' hyperthyroidism and ophthalmopathy. Authors of the study amplified TCR beta CDR3 regions from RNA transcripts. First-round RT-PCR with HTBI primers amplified the TCR CDR3 region. Each CDR3 protein is one row after TCRdb ran MiXCR on the multiplex PCR reads. The table records more than 550,000 distinct CDR3 sequences, around 20% of them present only once. CDR3 length: 14 residues. Germline V lookup: CDR1 DFQATT, CDR2 SNEGSKA (reference sequence). After removal of 3 bases from V and 0 bases from J, the junction contained 2 bases not matched to a gene.

Sequenced sample: blood. The gene calls are TRBV20-1 and TRBJ1-3, with 7 positions matching TRBD1. The receptor's source is a woman between 50 and 59 years old with Graves' hyperthyroidism that later progressed to Graves' ophthalmopathy. The CDR3 region is CSARRQGSGNTIYF. In DNA, the CDR3 is TGCAGTGCTAGGCGACAGGGCTCTGGAAACACCATATATTTT.